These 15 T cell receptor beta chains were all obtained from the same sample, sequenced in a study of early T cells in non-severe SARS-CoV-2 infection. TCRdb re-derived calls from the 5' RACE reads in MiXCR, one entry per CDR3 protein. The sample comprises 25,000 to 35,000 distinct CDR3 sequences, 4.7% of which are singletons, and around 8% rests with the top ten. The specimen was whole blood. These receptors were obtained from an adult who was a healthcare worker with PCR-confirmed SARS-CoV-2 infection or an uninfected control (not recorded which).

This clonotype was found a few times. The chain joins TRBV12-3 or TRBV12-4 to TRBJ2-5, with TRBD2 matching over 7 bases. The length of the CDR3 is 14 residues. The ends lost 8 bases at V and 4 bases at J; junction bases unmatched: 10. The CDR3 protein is CASRGDYWVETQYF. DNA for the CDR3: TGTGCCAGCCGAGGGGACTACTGGGTAGAGACCCAGTACTTC.

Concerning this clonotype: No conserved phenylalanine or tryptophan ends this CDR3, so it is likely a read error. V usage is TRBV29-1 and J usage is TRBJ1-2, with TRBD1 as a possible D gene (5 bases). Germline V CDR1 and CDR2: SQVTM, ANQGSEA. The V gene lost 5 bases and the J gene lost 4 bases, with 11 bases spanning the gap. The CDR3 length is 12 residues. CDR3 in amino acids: CSVTSTVYGYTI. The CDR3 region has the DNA TGCAGCGTTACCTCGACAGTCTATGGCTACACCATC.

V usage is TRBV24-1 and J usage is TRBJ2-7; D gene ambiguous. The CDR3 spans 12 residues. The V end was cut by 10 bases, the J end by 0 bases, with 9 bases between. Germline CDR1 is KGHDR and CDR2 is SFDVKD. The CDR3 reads CATKLRSYEQYF. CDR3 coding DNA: TGTGCCACTAAACTCCGCTCCTACGAGCAGTACTTC.

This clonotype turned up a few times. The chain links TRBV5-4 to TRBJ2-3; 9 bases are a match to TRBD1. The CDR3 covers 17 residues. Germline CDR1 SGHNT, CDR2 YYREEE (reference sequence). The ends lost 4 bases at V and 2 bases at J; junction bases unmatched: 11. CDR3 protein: CASSKQGAGWNTDTQYF. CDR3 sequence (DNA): TGTGCCAGCAGCAAACAGGGGGCGGGGTGGAACACAGATACGCAGTATTTT.

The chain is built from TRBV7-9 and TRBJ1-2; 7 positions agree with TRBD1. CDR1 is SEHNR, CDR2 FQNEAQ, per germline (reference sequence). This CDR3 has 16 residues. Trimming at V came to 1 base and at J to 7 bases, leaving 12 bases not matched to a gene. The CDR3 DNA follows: TGTGCCAGCAGCTTAGACCACCAAACAGGGGAGTTTGGCTACACCTTC. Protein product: CASSLDHQTGEFGYTF.

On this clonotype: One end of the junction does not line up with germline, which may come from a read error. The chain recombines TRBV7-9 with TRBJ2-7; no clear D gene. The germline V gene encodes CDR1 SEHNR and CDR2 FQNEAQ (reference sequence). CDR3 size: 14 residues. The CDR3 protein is CASSQSNVGYEQHF. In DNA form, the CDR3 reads TGTGCCAGCAGCCAATCCAACGTCGGCTACGAGCAGCACTTC.

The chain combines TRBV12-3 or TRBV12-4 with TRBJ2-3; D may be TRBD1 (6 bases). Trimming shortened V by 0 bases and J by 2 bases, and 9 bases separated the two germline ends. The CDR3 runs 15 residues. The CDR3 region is CASSLAGAPTDTQYF. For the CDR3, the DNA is TGTGCCAGCAGTTTAGCGGGGGCGCCCACAGATACGCAGTATTTT.

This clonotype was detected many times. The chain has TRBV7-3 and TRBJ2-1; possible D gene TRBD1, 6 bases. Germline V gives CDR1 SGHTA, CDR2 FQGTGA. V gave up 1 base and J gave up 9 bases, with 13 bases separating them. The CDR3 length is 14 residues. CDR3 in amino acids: CASSLNRAIGEQFF. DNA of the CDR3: TGTGCCAGCAGCTTAAACAGGGCCATCGGTGAGCAGTTCTTC.

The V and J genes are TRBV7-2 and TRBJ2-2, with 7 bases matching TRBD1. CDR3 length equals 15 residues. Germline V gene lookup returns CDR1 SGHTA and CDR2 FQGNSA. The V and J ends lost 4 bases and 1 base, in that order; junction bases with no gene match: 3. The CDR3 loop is CASSSTGLNTGELFF. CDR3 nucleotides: TGTGCCAGCAGCTCGACAGGGTTGAACACCGGGGAGCTGTTTTTT.

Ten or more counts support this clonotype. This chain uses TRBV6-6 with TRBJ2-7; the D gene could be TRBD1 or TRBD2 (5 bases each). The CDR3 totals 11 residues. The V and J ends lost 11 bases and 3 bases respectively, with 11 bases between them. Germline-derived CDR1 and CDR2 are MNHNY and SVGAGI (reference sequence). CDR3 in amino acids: CASRGSYEQYF. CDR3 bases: TGTGCCTCCCGGGGCAGCTACGAGCAGTACTTC.

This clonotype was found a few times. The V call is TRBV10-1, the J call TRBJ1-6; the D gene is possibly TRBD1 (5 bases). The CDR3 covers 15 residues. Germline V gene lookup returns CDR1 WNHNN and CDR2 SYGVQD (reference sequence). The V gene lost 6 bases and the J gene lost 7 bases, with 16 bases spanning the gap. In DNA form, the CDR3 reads TGCGCCAGCAGAGCCGGGACGACTGGGAATTCACCCCTCCACTTT. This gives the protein CASRAGTTGNSPLHF.

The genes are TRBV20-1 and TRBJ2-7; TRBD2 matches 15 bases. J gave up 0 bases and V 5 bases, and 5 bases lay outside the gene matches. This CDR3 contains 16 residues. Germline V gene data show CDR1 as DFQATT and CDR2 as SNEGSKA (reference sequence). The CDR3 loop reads CSAPGTSGGNSYEQYF. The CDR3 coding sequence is TGCAGTGCTCCCGGGACTAGCGGGGGGAACTCCTACGAGCAGTACTTC.

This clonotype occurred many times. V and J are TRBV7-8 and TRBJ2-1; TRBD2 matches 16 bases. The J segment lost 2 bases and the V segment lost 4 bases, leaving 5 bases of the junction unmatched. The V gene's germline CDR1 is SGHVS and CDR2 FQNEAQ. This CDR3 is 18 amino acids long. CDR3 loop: CASSYLGTSGGAYNEQFF. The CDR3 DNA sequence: TGTGCCAGCAGCTACTTGGGGACTAGCGGGGGGGCCTACAATGAGCAGTTCTTC.

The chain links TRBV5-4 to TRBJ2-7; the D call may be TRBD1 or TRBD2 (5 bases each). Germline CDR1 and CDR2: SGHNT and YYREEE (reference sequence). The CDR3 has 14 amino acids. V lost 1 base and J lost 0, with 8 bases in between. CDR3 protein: CASSLTGLSYEQYF. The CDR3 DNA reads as TGTGCCAGCAGCTTGACAGGACTCTCCTACGAGCAGTACTTC.

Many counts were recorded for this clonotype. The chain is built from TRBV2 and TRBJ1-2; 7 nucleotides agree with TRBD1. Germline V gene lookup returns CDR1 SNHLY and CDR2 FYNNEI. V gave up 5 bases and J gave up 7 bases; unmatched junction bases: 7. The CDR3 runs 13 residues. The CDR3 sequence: CASSQQGSRGYTF. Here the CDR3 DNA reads TGTGCCAGCAGTCAACAGGGGTCGCGTGGCTACACCTTC.